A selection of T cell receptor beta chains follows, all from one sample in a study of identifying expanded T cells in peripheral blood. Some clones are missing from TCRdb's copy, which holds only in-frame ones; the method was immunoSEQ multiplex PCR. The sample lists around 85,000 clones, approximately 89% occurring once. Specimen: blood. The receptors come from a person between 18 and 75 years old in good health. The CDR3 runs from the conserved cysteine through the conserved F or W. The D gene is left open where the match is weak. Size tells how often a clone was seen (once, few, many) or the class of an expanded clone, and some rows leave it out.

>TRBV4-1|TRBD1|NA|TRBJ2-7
CASSQAAGGRYEQYF
TGCGCCAGCAGCCAGGCGGCAGGGGGACGGTACGAGCAGTACTTC
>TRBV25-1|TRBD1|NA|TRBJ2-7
CASSARDRGTYEQYF
TGTGCCAGCAGTGCCCGGGACAGGGGTACCTACGAGCAGTACTTC
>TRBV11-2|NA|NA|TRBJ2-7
CASSLGRYEQYF
TGTGCCAGCAGTCTCGGGAGATACGAGCAGTACTTC
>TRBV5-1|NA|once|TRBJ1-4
CASRETGATNEKLFF
TGCGCCAGCAGAGAGACAGGAGCAACTAATGAAAAACTGTTTTTT
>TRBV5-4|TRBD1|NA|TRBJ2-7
CASSLDLDRDPTF
TGTGCCAGCAGCTTAGACCTGGACAGGGACCCAACCTTC
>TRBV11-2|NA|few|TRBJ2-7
CASSLWGTSYEQYF
TGTGCCAGCAGCTTATGGGGGACCTCCTACGAGCAGTACTTC
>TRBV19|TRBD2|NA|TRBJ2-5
CASIASGGPVETQYF
TGTGCCAGTATTGCCTCGGGAGGGCCGGTGGAGACCCAGTACTTC
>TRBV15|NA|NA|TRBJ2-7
CATSREPYYEQYF
TGTGCCACCAGCAGAGAACCATACTACGAGCAGTACTTC
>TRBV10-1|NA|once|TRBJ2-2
CASSGYTGELFF
TGCGCCAGCAGTGGTTACACCGGGGAGCTGTTTTTT
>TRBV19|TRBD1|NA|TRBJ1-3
CASSITGGPSSGNTIYF
TGTGCCAGTAGTATCACAGGGGGTCCGTCCTCTGGAAACACCATATATTTT
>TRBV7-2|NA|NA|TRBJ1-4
CASGQSNEKLFF
TGTGCCAGCGGCCAGAGTAATGAAAAACTGTTTTTT
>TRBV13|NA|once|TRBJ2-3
CASSSVKLSSTDTQYF
TGTGCCAGCAGCTCAGTAAAGCTTTCTAGCACAGATACGCAGTATTTT
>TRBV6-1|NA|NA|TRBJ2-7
CASSPGQKYEQYF
TGTGCCAGCAGTCCTGGACAAAAGTACGAGCAGTACTTC
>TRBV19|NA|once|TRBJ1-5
CASSTPGSYQPQHF
TGTGCCAGTAGTACCCCAGGCTCCTATCAGCCCCAGCATTTT
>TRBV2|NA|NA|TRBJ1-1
CASSGGEQRQAFF
TGTGCCAGCAGTGGAGGAGAGCAGAGACAAGCTTTCTTT
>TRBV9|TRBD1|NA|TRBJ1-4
CASSVASGGEKLFF
TGTGCCAGCAGCGTAGCGTCAGGGGGTGAAAAACTGTTTTTT
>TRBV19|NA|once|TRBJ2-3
CASTRRGGGRGGDTQYF
TGTGCCAGTACCCGCCGGGGAGGCGGGAGAGGGGGAGATACGCAGTATTTT
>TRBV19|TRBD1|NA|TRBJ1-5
CASRTGDQPQHF
TGTGCCAGTCGGACAGGGGATCAGCCCCAGCATTTT
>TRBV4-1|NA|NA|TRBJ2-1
CASSPAGSFNEQFF
TGCGCCAGCAGCCCCGCAGGGTCCTTTAATGAGCAGTTCTTC
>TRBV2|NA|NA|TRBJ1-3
CASTADGPTSGNTIYF
TGTGCCAGCACCGCGGACGGCCCAACCTCTGGAAACACCATATATTTT
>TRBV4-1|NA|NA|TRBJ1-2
CASSQTGGDGYTF
TGCGCCAGCAGCCAAACGGGAGGGGATGGCTACACCTTC
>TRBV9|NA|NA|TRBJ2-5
CASSADLRGAGETQYF
TGTGCCAGCAGCGCCGATCTACGGGGGGCCGGGGAGACCCAGTACTTC
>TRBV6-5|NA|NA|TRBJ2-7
CASSYGPAYEQYF
TGTGCCAGCAGTTATGGGCCGGCCTACGAGCAGTACTTC
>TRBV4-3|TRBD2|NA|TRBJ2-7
CASSQRVGSGSAVSYEQYF
TGCGCCAGCAGCCAACGTGTAGGTAGCGGGTCAGCGGTGTCCTACGAGCAGTACTTC
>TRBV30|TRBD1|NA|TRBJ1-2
CACTGVSYGYTF
TGTGCCTGCACAGGGGTGTCCTATGGCTACACCTTC
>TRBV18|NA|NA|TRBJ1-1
CASSPGEWNTEAFF
TGTGCCAGCTCACCTGGGGAATGGAACACTGAAGCTTTCTTT
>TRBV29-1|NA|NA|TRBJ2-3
CSVGNTALGPDTQYF
TGCAGCGTTGGAAACACCGCTCTTGGCCCGGATACGCAGTATTTT
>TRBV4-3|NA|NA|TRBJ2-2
CASSQLDYPTGELFF
TGCGCCAGCAGCCAATTGGACTACCCCACCGGGGAGCTGTTTTTT
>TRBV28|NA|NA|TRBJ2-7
CASPPSQQGVGYEQYF
TGTGCCAGCCCCCCTTCCCAACAGGGAGTAGGCTACGAGCAGTACTTC
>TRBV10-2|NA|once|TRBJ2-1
CASRLQRNEQFF
TGCGCCAGCAGGCTACAGAGGAATGAGCAGTTCTTC
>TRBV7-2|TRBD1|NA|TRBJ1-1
CASSLFGQAIQNTEAFF
TGTGCCAGCAGCTTATTTGGACAGGCGATCCAGAACACTGAAGCTTTCTTT
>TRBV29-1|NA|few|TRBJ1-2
CSVEGGRGYTF
TGCAGCGTTGAAGGGGGGAGAGGCTACACCTTC
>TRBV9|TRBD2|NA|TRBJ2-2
CASSRGLAATGELFF
TGTGCCAGCAGCCGGGGACTAGCGGCCACCGGGGAGCTGTTTTTT
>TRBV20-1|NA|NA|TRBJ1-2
CSASVAYGYTF
TGCAGTGCGTCCGTTGCGTATGGCTACACCTTC